The following is a T cell receptor (beta chain) sequence with its context. Antigen unknown. Survey level was the resolution at which the v3.0 immunoSEQ assay ran. TCRdb's table, derived via immunoSEQ multiplex PCR, lists solely in-frame clones and lacks some. The repertoire holds 20,000 to 30,000 clones, with 85% as singletons. The data derive from a study of long-term antiretroviral therapy in people with HIV. Study-wide results and limits: Although diversity increased after ART, it remained lower than in transplant donor controls. The study collected no data on ART adherence, viral resistance or therapy changes. Narrower CDR3 length ranges marked HIV repertoires relative to controls.

The CDR3 is 14 amino acids. V was trimmed by 2 bases and J by 3 bases, leaving 11 bases between them. Germline V gene data show CDR1 as MGHRA and CDR2 as YSYEKL. The sequencing here drew on unsorted PBMCs, taken 2.3 years after starting antiretroviral therapy. This rearrangement joins TRBV4-1 to TRBJ2-7, with a weak D call TRBD2 (5 bases). This sequence originates from a man aged 35 to 55 with HIV. The CDR3 spells CASSQTGGNYEQYF. CDR3 in DNA: TGCGCCAGCAGCCAAACCGGAGGAAACTACGAGCAGTACTTC.